The next 30 T cell receptor beta chains were all read from a single sample in a study of T cell repertoires in aging, cancer and after chemotherapy. Amplification of TCR beta used genomic DNA extracted from peripheral blood. Rearranged V-D-J TRB sequences were amplified with a mixed TRB-A/B primer pool. One entry per CDR3 protein results from TCRdb running MiXCR on the multiplex PCR reads. The table has some 9,300 distinct CDR3 sequences, around two fifths seen once. Sequencing input: blood. These receptors were collected from a human donor in good health.

This clonotype has more than one count but fewer than ten. The chain has TRBV12-3 or TRBV12-4 and TRBJ1-5; 7 bases are a match to TRBD1. CDR3 length: 17 amino acids. V shed 5 bases and J 1 base; nucleotides not matched to a gene: 11. CDR3 residues: CASSPDRQGGSNQPQHF. CDR3 nucleotide sequence: TGTGCCAGCAGTCCAGACCGACAGGGAGGGAGCAATCAGCCCCAGCATTTT.

V and J are TRBV5-1 and TRBJ1-2; D possibly corresponds to TRBD1 (6 bases). Trimming took 6 bases from V and 1 from J, leaving 16 bases between them. The CDR3 runs 15 residues. Per germline, CDR1 SGHRS and CDR2 YFSETQ. In nucleotides, the CDR3 is TGCGCCAGCATGAGAGTACCGGACAGTAACTATGGCTACACCTTC. This gives the protein CASMRVPDSNYGYTF.

Only a few counts were recorded for this clonotype. The chain is built from TRBV27 and TRBJ2-7; TRBD1 aligns across 10 bases. Looked up from germline, CDR1 is MNHEY and CDR2 is SMNVEV (reference sequence). Losses at the gene ends were 6 bases for V and 3 bases for J; bases not matched to a gene: 8. The CDR3 is 15 amino acids. The CDR3 loop is CASSTRTGGHYEQYF. CDR3 DNA sequence: TGTGCCAGCAGCACCCGGACAGGGGGACACTACGAGCAGTACTTC.

The chain recombines TRBV15 with TRBJ2-1; the D is unclear. Trimming cost V 1 base and J 4 bases, with 14 bases left between them. Per germline, CDR1 LNHNV and CDR2 YYDKDF (reference sequence). This CDR3 comprises 16 residues. As DNA, the CDR3 is TGTGCCACCAGCAGAGCTGGTGGTGGGCGGTACAATGAGCAGTTCTTC. Protein product: CATSRAGGGRYNEQFF.

CDR3 amino acids: CASHRTDSSGANVLTF. DNA for the CDR3: TGTGCCAGCCACCGGACGGATAGCTCTGGGGCCAACGTCCTGACTTTC. The chain couples TRBV6-5 to TRBJ2-6; D not resolved. Trimming left V 8 bases short and J 0 bases short, with 14 bases between. The CDR3 loop spans 16 amino acids. Germline-derived CDR1 and CDR2 are MNHEY and SVGAGI.

The rearrangement links TRBV19 to TRBJ1-1; no clear D gene. Germline V gene sequence: CDR1 LNHDA, CDR2 SQIVND (reference sequence). The CDR3 consists of 14 residues. Trimming cost V 1 base and J 0 bases, with 6 bases left between them. The CDR3 protein is CASSIGQLNTEAFF. The CDR3 DNA reads as TGTGCCAGTAGTATAGGGCAGTTGAACACTGAAGCTTTCTTT.

This clonotype was seen a single time. The CDR3 bases are TGTGCCAGCAGCTTAAACTCGGAGGGCTTCTATGGCTACACCTTC. This encodes CASSLNSEGFYGYTF. The chain uses TRBV12-3 or TRBV12-4 and TRBJ1-2, with D uncertain. The germline V and J ends were trimmed by 6 bases and 4 bases, with 18 bases remaining between them. The CDR3 has 15 amino acids.

This clonotype was counted once. The chain links TRBV6-5 to TRBJ2-2; D possibly uses TRBD1 or TRBD2 (5 bases each). Germline lookup yields CDR1 MNHEY and CDR2 SVGAGI. The CDR3 has 15 residues. The V gene lost 5 bases and the J gene lost 2 bases, with 12 bases spanning the gap. The CDR3 is CASSPRDGNTGELFF. The DNA for the CDR3 is TGTGCCAGCAGTCCCCGGGACGGAAACACCGGGGAGCTGTTTTTT.

This clonotype occurred a few times. V gene TRBV6-5 combines with J gene TRBJ2-7, with 12 bases matching TRBD2. Germline CDR1 and CDR2: MNHEY and SVGAGI. This CDR3 spans 14 amino acids. V lost 4 bases to trimming and J lost 3 bases; unmatched junction nucleotides: 1. The CDR3 loop reads CASSWTSGDYEQYV. CDR3 nucleotides: TGTGCCAGCAGTTGGACTAGCGGGGACTACGAGCAGTACGTC.

The J gene is TRBJ2-3, the V gene TRBV5-4; D is ambiguous. The CDR3 extends over 16 amino acids. The germline CDR1 and CDR2 sequences are SGHNT and YYREEE (reference sequence). V lost 4 bases, J lost 1 base, and 16 bases lay in between. The CDR3 here is CASSQYVTQGTDTQYF. CDR3 nucleotides: TGTGCCAGCAGCCAATACGTCACCCAGGGCACAGATACGCAGTATTTT.

V gene TRBV6-2 or TRBV6-3 combines with J gene TRBJ1-2; D is ambiguous. Germline V gene lookup returns CDR1 MNHEY and CDR2 SVGEGT. The CDR3 runs 11 residues. V lost 2 bases to trimming and J lost 4 bases, with 2 bases between them. The CDR3: CASSYSYGYTF. The CDR3 DNA follows: TGTGCCAGCAGTTACAGCTATGGCTACACCTTC.

This clonotype occurred once. One junction end does not reproduce the germline sequence, and a read error may be involved. V and J are TRBV27 and TRBJ1-2, with no clear D. Per germline, CDR1 MNHEY and CDR2 SMNVEV (reference sequence). This CDR3 comprises 12 residues. CDR3 DNA sequence: TGTGCCAGCAGTGAATACGGCTATTGCTACACCTTC. Protein sequence: CASSEYGYCYTF.

The chain carries TRBV6-1 and TRBJ2-7; tentatively, D is TRBD2 (5 bases). The germline V gene encodes CDR1 MNHNS and CDR2 SASEGT. Between the trimmed V and J ends, which lost 6 bases and 6 bases, there was a span of 18 bases. The CDR3 runs to 14 residues. Written as DNA, the CDR3 is TGTGCCAGCAGCCGAGGGCTGCGGAGTACCGAGCAGTACTTC. This gives the protein CASSRGLRSTEQYF.

The chain links TRBV6-1 to TRBJ1-6, with 7 bases that match TRBD1. The length of the CDR3 is 16 residues. Germline values: CDR1 MNHNS, CDR2 SASEGT. CDR3 bases: TGTCCAAACGCGGGGCAGGGGGTCCCCTATAATTCACCCCTCCACTTT. Amino acid sequence: CPNAGQGVPYNSPLHF.

The genes are TRBV12-3 or TRBV12-4 and TRBJ1-1, with a weak D call TRBD1 (6 bases). The V and J ends lost 7 bases and 0 bases respectively, with 12 bases between them. The CDR3 has 14 amino acids. CDR3 in DNA: TGTGCCAGCACTAGACAGGTTATGAACACTGAAGCTTTCTTT. This gives the protein CASTRQVMNTEAFF.

The rearrangement links TRBV7-3 to TRBJ1-2; maybe TRBD1 (6 bases). The CDR3 is 13 amino acids. V lost 2 bases and J 3 bases, leaving 7 bases between the germline ends. CDR1 and CDR2 from the germline V gene are SGHTA and FQGTGA. CDR3 sequence reads: CASSLGGDYGYTF. The CDR3 region has the DNA TGTGCCAGCAGCTTAGGGGGCGACTATGGCTACACCTTC.

This rearrangement joins TRBV6-6 to TRBJ2-7, with 11 bases aligning to TRBD1. With V trimmed by 1 base and J by 3 bases, 11 bases remained unmatched. This CDR3 has 18 amino acids. Looked up from germline, CDR1 is MNHNY and CDR2 is SVGAGI (reference sequence). The CDR3 loop is CASSYLGQGAGRDYEQYV. The CDR3 coding sequence is TGTGCCAGCAGTTACTTAGGACAGGGGGCGGGGAGGGACTACGAGCAGTACGTC.

Only a few counts were recorded for this clonotype. The chain is built from TRBV7-3 and TRBJ2-5; 14 nucleotides match TRBD2. Losses at the gene ends were 5 bases for V and 7 bases for J; bases not matched to a gene: 6. CDR3 size: 15 residues. CDR1 is SGHTA and CDR2 is FQGTGA in the germline V gene. This chain's CDR3 is CASSAGTSGGWTQYF. In DNA form, the CDR3 reads TGTGCCAGCAGCGCCGGGACTAGCGGGGGTTGGACCCAGTACTTC. Looking up the rest from reference TRBV7-3 and TRBJ2-5 gives the full variable domain: GAGVSQTPSNKVTEKGKYVELRCDPISGHTALYWYRQSLGQGPEFLIYFQGTGAADDSGLPNDRFFAVRPEGSVSTLKIQRTERGDSAVYLCASSAGTSGGWTQYFGPGTRLLVL.

The rearrangement joins TRBV20-1 to TRBJ1-2; D gene uncertain. Deletions cut 3 bases from V and 7 bases from J, with 12 bases between. This CDR3 is built from 12 residues. Germline CDR1 and CDR2: DFQATT and SNEGSKA (reference sequence). CDR3 sequence (DNA): TGCAGTGCTAGTATCAGGCGGGCTGGCTACACCTTC. It specifies CSASIRRAGYTF.

A few counts support this clonotype. The chain combines TRBV6-5 with TRBJ2-7; D is perhaps TRBD1 (6 bases). CDR1 is MNHEY and CDR2 is SVGAGI in the germline V gene. V shed 0 bases and J shed 1 base, with 10 bases lying between them. This CDR3 has 15 residues. The CDR3 nucleotides read TGTGCCAGCAGTTACTCCACGACAGGATCCTACGAGCAGTACTTC. It is translated as CASSYSTTGSYEQYF.

A remark on this clonotype: One end of the junction varies from germline; a read error may be responsible. The rearrangement links TRBV7-3 to TRBJ2-2; D assignment may be TRBD1 or TRBD2 (5 bases each). Germline lookup yields CDR1 SGHTA and CDR2 FQGTGA. CDR3 length: 15 residues. CDR3 bases: TGTGCCTCCAGGGCCGTGAACTTGGGAGCCGGGGAGCCGTTTTTT. This codes for CASRAVNLGAGEPFF.

As regards this clonotype: Germline is not matched at one junction end, which may reflect a read error. The rearrangement links TRBV4-2 to TRBJ1-5; TRBD1 aligns across 7 bases. CDR3 length equals 17 residues. In germline, CDR1 is LGHNA, CDR2 YNFKEQ. The CDR3 nucleotides read TGCGCCAGCAGCCAATCTATCGTGACAGGGAGCAATCAGCCCCAGCATTTT. Translated, it gives CASSQSIVTGSNQPQHF.

The V and J genes are TRBV30 and TRBJ1-2; D remains ambiguous. The germline CDR1 and CDR2 sequences are GTSNPN and SVGIG (reference sequence). The V end lost 2 bases, the J end lost 5 bases, and 12 bases lay between the germline ends. This CDR3 is built from 13 residues. CDR3 bases: TGTGCCTGGAGTTCCTCGTTGGGTTATGGCTACACCTTC. Translating gives CAWSSSLGYGYTF.

This clonotype has only a few counts. The chain combines TRBV6-5 with TRBJ2-3, with 9 bases fitting TRBD2. Per germline, CDR1 MNHEY and CDR2 SVGAGI. Losses at the gene ends were 7 bases for V and 9 bases for J; bases not matched to a gene: 17. CDR3 size: 16 residues. CDR3: CASTIESSGASGTQYF. The CDR3 DNA reads as TGTGCCAGCACCATTGAGTCTAGCGGGGCCTCAGGGACGCAGTATTTT.

The sample holds a few counts of this clonotype. The rearrangement joins TRBV12-3 or TRBV12-4 to TRBJ1-4, with D possibly TRBD1 on 6 matching bases. The CDR3 contains 15 residues. Trimming stripped 6 bases from V and 0 bases from J, with 11 bases between. Written as DNA, the CDR3 is TGTGCCAGCAGCAGGGACACGGCAACTAATGAAAAACTGTTTTTT. Residues: CASSRDTATNEKLFF.

The chain links TRBV11-2 to TRBJ2-7, with D possibly matching TRBD2 (5 bases). Looked up from germline, CDR1 is SGHAT and CDR2 is FQNNGV. The CDR3 length is 15 residues. V was pared by 5 bases and J by 3 bases, with 17 bases between. The CDR3 DNA follows: TGTGCCAGCAGCCCCTTTAGATTAGCGCACTACGAGCAGTACTTC. Its translation is CASSPFRLAHYEQYF.

This clonotype is a singleton in its sample. The CDR3 nucleotides are TGTGCCAGCAGTCGCACAGGGACAGCGAACACTGAAGCTTTCTTT. Translated: CASSRTGTANTEAFF. The rearrangement joins TRBV6-1 to TRBJ1-1; 7 nucleotides agree with TRBD1. V gave up 5 bases and J gave up 1 base; unmatched junction bases: 7. From germline, CDR1 is MNHNS and CDR2 SASEGT. This CDR3 has 15 amino acids.

This clonotype was counted between two and nine times. The rearrangement links TRBV7-3 to TRBJ2-3; D gene uncertain. The CDR3 has 14 amino acids. Between the trimmed V and J ends, which lost 5 bases and 0 bases, there was a span of 9 bases. Germline CDR1 SGHTA, CDR2 FQGTGA. The CDR3 nucleotides read TGTGCCAGCAGCACCGCCGGGAGCACAGATACGCAGTATTTT. Amino acids: CASSTAGSTDTQYF.

By its share, this clonotype is medium-sized (0.01 to 0.1%). The chain uses TRBV29-1 and TRBJ1-2, with D uncertain. CDR1 SQVTM and CDR2 ANQGSEA come from the germline V gene. The CDR3 contains 12 residues. The V end was cut by 1 base, the J end by 4 bases, with 7 bases between. The CDR3 coding sequence is TGCAGCGTTGAAGCCCCTCCCTATGGCTACACCTTC. It encodes CSVEAPPYGYTF. The full variable domain, completed using reference TRBV29-1 and TRBJ1-2, is SAVISQKPSRDICQRGTSLTIQCQVDSQVTMMFWYRQQPGQSLTLIATANQGSEATYESGFVIDKFPISRPNLTFSTLTVSNMSPEDSSIYLCSVEAPPYGYTFGSGTRLTVV.

This clonotype was picked up one time. This chain connects TRBV5-1 to TRBJ2-7, with D possibly being TRBD1 or TRBD2 (6 bases each). V was cut by 0 bases and J by 2 bases, with 12 bases left in between. The CDR3 is 15 amino acids. Looked up from germline, CDR1 is SGHRS and CDR2 is YFSETQ. This chain's CDR3 is CASSLVTGRTYEQYF. The DNA for the CDR3 is TGCGCCAGCAGCTTGGTAACAGGGAGGACCTACGAGCAGTACTTC.